Each of the 12 T cell receptor beta chains below was sequenced from the same sample in a study of blood T cell repertoires in COVID-19 (dated by TCRdb to 2019 to 2021). The protocol used for the library was the immunoSEQ multiplex PCR assay. Not all clones reach the TCRdb copy of this immuneACCESS table, which keeps in-frame sequences only. Checked studies attribute under half of the gap to unresolved V genes and leave the rest unexplained. The sample data list about 74,000 clones, and roughly 90% of these were observed just once. The top ten constitute approximately 1.5% of the sample. Sequenced sample: peripheral blood. The receptors stem from a man in his fifties with acute or convalescent COVID-19.

The V gene is TRBV11-2, the J gene TRBJ2-7, with D possibly being TRBD2 (7 bases). Germline V gene data show CDR1 as SGHAT and CDR2 as FQNNGV. V lost 5 bases and J 0 bases, leaving 17 bases between the germline ends. There are 16 residues in the CDR3. CDR3 amino acids: CASSPGRGGGSYEQYV. The CDR3 region has the DNA TGTGCCAGCAGCCCCGGGCGGGGAGGGGGCTCCTACGAGCAGTACGTC.

This sequence joins TRBV7-9 and TRBJ1-2; 9 bases agree with TRBD1. V gave up 10 bases and J gave up 4 bases; unmatched junction bases: 7. The CDR3 has 13 residues. Germline loops: CDR1 SEHNR, CDR2 FQNEAQ (reference sequence). For the CDR3, the DNA is TGTGCCACCACGGACAGGGGAGGCTATGGCTACACCTTC. It codes for CATTDRGGYGYTF.

The rearrangement joins TRBV2 to TRBJ1-5; TRBD1 aligns across 10 bases. This CDR3 comprises 18 residues. Germline assignment: CDR1 SNHLY and CDR2 FYNNEI. The J segment lost 5 bases and the V segment lost 3 bases, leaving 13 bases of the junction unmatched. Written as DNA, the CDR3 is TGTGCCAGCAGTGACTTCAGAAGGCTTGGACAGGGGGATCAGCCCCAGCATTTT. Encoded protein: CASSDFRRLGQGDQPQHF.

The chain employs TRBV9 and TRBJ2-5, with 7 bases fitting TRBD2. Per the germline V gene, CDR1 is SGDLS and CDR2 is YYNGEE. The CDR3 has 14 residues. V was pared by 0 bases and J by 3 bases, with 2 bases of the junction left unmatched. The CDR3 sequence is CASSVAGREETQYF. The CDR3 bases are TGTGCCAGCAGCGTAGCGGGGAGGGAAGAGACCCAGTACTTC.

The CDR3 loop is CASSSRGSYNSPLHF. CDR3 nucleotides: TGTGCCAGCAGCTCCCGCGGCTCCTATAATTCACCCCTCCACTTT. The chain has TRBV11-2 and TRBJ1-6, with unresolved D. The V gene lost 4 bases and the J gene lost 0 bases, with 7 bases spanning the gap. The germline CDR1 and CDR2 sequences are SGHAT and FQNNGV. The CDR3 is 15 amino acids.

This chain uses TRBV15 with TRBJ2-7; no firm D call. Germline V lookup: CDR1 LNHNV, CDR2 YYDKDF (reference sequence). Trimming took off 1 base at V and 1 base at J, with 11 bases between the two ends. There are 15 residues in the CDR3. The CDR3 DNA is TGTGCCACCAGCAGAGTTCTGGGCAAGTCCTACGAGCAGTACTTC. Translation gives CATSRVLGKSYEQYF.

The V call is TRBV7-9, the J call TRBJ1-2; no clear D gene. Germline loops: CDR1 SEHNR, CDR2 FQNEAQ (reference sequence). The V end lost 1 base, the J end lost 7 bases, and 10 bases lay between the germline ends. The length of the CDR3 is 13 residues. The chain's CDR3 is CASSLGSAGGYTF. In nucleotides, the CDR3 is TGTGCCAGCAGCTTAGGGAGTGCTGGTGGCTACACCTTC.

The gene calls are TRBV5-4 and TRBJ2-7; D possibly corresponds to TRBD1 (6 bases). Germline V CDR1 and CDR2: SGHNT, YYREEE (reference sequence). V was trimmed by 5 bases and J by 7 bases, leaving 13 bases between them. CDR3 length: 12 residues. This CDR3 reads CASSSQDREQYF. CDR3 nucleotides: TGTGCCAGCAGTTCCCAAGACAGGGAGCAGTACTTC.

The chain links TRBV10-3 to TRBJ1-1; 7 positions agree with TRBD1. Germline CDR1 and CDR2: ENHRY and SYGVKD. With V trimmed by 10 bases and J by 0 bases, 8 bases remained unmatched. This CDR3 contains 14 residues. This chain's CDR3 is CATGDSSMNTEAFF. The CDR3 bases are TGTGCCACGGGGGACAGCTCTATGAACACTGAAGCTTTCTTT.

V gene TRBV24-1 combines with J gene TRBJ2-7; perhaps TRBD2 as D (7 bases). There are 13 residues in the CDR3. The V end was cut by 10 bases, the J end by 5 bases, with 17 bases between. CDR1 is KGHDR and CDR2 is SFDVKD in the germline V gene. CDR3 in amino acids: CATSDGGLNEQYF. The CDR3 DNA follows: TGTGCCACTTCGGACGGGGGGCTGAACGAGCAGTACTTC.

This rearrangement joins TRBV27 to TRBJ1-2; 9 bases map to TRBD1. The V segment lost 6 bases and the J segment 4 bases; nucleotides outside the gene matches: 6. Per germline, CDR1 MNHEY and CDR2 SMNVEV (reference sequence). CDR3 length: 14 residues. CDR3 sequence (DNA): TGTGCCAGCAGCGGACAGGGGCTCGCCTATGGCTACACCTTC. Translation: CASSGQGLAYGYTF.

The chain carries TRBV29-1 and TRBJ1-2, with D hard to call. The germline V gene has CDR1 SQVTM and CDR2 ANQGSEA. V lost 3 bases to trimming and J lost 8 bases, with 13 bases between them. CDR3 size: 12 residues. CDR3 nucleotides: TGCAGCGTTGATCCCGAGAGGCACGGCTACACCTTC. Translation gives CSVDPERHGYTF.